The next 26 T cell receptor beta chains were all read from a single sample in a study of cytomegalovirus exposure and HLA in healthy donors. With 60 Vbeta and 13 Jbeta primers, the PCR was carried out. Sequencing used immunoSEQ multiplex PCR; TCRdb keeps in-frame clones, though not all of them. The sample lists under 150,000 clones; 67% were seen once. The sequencing input was PBMCs. These receptors originate from a man aged 18-30 years in good health and CMV-seropositive.

In DNA form, the CDR3 reads TGTGCCAGCAGTGAAATCTGGGGCAGAGAGACCCAGTACTTC. This codes for CASSEIWGRETQYF. The chain is built from TRBV6-1 and TRBJ2-5, with D maybe TRBD1 (5 bases). CDR3 size: 14 residues. The V and J ends lost 2 bases and 4 bases respectively, with 11 bases between them. CDR1 is MNHNS and CDR2 is SASEGT in the germline V gene.

This clone has more than one count but fewer than ten. The CDR3 coding sequence is TGCGCCAGCAGAGATTGGGCGGGGGGATCTAACGCAGATACGCAGTATTTT. Encoded protein: CASRDWAGGSNADTQYF. The J gene is TRBJ2-3, the V gene TRBV5-1; TRBD2 agrees at 8 bases. The CDR3 runs 17 residues. Per germline, CDR1 SGHRS and CDR2 YFSETQ. J gave up 4 bases and V 5 bases, and 15 bases lay outside the gene matches. Using reference TRBV5-1 and TRBJ2-3 for the parts outside the CDR3, the full variable domain is KAGVTQTPRYLIKTRGQQVTLSCSPISGHRSVSWYQQTPGQGLQFLFEYFSETQRNKGNFPGRFSGRQFSNSRSEMNVSTLELGDSALYLCASRDWAGGSNADTQYFGPGTRLTVL.

The chain combines TRBV2 with TRBJ2-3; weak D call: TRBD2 (5 bases). CDR1 is SNHLY, CDR2 FYNNEI, per germline. V was shortened by 4 bases and J by 5 bases, with 13 bases between the two germline ends. The CDR3 has 14 residues. The CDR3 is CASSVRGSGDTQYF. The DNA for the CDR3 is TGTGCCAGCAGTGTACGGGGATCGGGAGATACGCAGTATTTT. Variable domain in full (rest from reference TRBV2 and TRBJ2-3): EPEVTQTPSHQVTQMGQEVILRCVPISNHLYFYWYRQILGQKVEFLVSFYNNEISEKSEIFDDQFSVERPDGSNFTLKIRSTKLEDSAMYFCASSVRGSGDTQYFGPGTRLTVL.

This clone was counted between two and nine times. V and J are TRBV15 and TRBJ2-5; TRBD1 agrees at 11 bases. V was pared by 0 bases and J by 5 bases, with 2 bases of the junction left unmatched. This CDR3 comprises 15 residues. Germline V lookup: CDR1 LNHNV, CDR2 YYDKDF (reference sequence). As DNA, the CDR3 is TGTGCCACCAGCAGAGAGGGACAGGGGGGGGAGACCCAGTACTTC. Residues: CATSREGQGGETQYF.

The rearrangement joins TRBV6-5 to TRBJ2-6; weak D call: TRBD1 (5 bases). Trimming removed 7 bases at V and 0 bases at J, with 10 bases between. Germline lookup yields CDR1 MNHEY and CDR2 SVGAGI. The CDR3 spans 15 residues. The CDR3 protein is CASTLGVSGANVLTF. The CDR3, as DNA: TGTGCCAGCACCCTAGGGGTCTCTGGGGCCAACGTCCTGACTTTC.

This clone was seen just once. V usage is TRBV28 and J usage is TRBJ2-1; D not resolved. This CDR3 spans 12 amino acids. V gave up 5 bases and J gave up 6 bases, with 8 bases separating them. Germline V lookup: CDR1 MDHEN, CDR2 SYDVKM. In DNA form, the CDR3 reads TGTGCCAGCAGTGTCTTCTCCAATGAGCAGTTCTTC. This translates into CASSVFSNEQFF.

This clone showed up just a few times. The chain employs TRBV11-3 and TRBJ1-4; D uncertain. The CDR3 is 12 residues long. The ends were cut back, 5 bases at V and 15 bases at J, with 16 bases in the middle. Germline CDR1 SGHNT, CDR2 YENEEA. In DNA, the CDR3 is TGTGCCAGCAGCACCAGTCCCAGTGAGGTGTTTTTT. Protein sequence: CASSTSPSEVFF.

The chain combines TRBV27 with TRBJ2-3; 9 bases are shared with TRBD1. The CDR3 extends over 17 amino acids. The V and J ends lost 3 bases and 8 bases, in that order; junction bases with no gene match: 15. Germline assignment: CDR1 MNHEY and CDR2 SMNVEV (reference sequence). CDR3 sequence: CASSFRTGALQAATQYF. CDR3 DNA: TGTGCCAGCAGTTTCCGGACAGGGGCCTTGCAGGCGGCTACGCAGTATTTT.

The chain links TRBV29-1 to TRBJ1-4; 7 bases fit TRBD1. The CDR3 covers 14 residues. CDR1 SQVTM and CDR2 ANQGSEA come from the germline V gene. Unmatched junction bases numbered 11, after V lost 6 bases and J lost 7 bases. CDR3 loop: CSVQITGVGEKLFF. The DNA of the CDR3 is TGCAGCGTACAAATTACAGGGGTCGGTGAAAAACTGTTTTTT.

The rearrangement uses TRBV25-1 and TRBJ1-1; D unclear. Germline loops: CDR1 MGHDK, CDR2 SYGVNS. V was cut by 3 bases and J by 7 bases, with 3 bases left in between. The CDR3 totals 10 residues. The CDR3 bases are TGTGCCAGCAGTGACAGTGAAGCTTTCTTT. This codes for CASSDSEAFF.

V usage is TRBV27 and J usage is TRBJ1-1; TRBD1 agrees at 8 bases. The CDR3 runs to 12 residues. The trim removed 6 bases at V and 7 bases at J, leaving 4 bases unmatched. From germline, CDR1 is MNHEY and CDR2 SMNVEV (reference sequence). The CDR3 reads CASSRRGLEAFF. CDR3 DNA: TGTGCCAGCAGCCGCAGGGGGCTTGAAGCTTTCTTT.

This clone has just one count. The V call is TRBV21-1, the J call TRBJ2-7; the table's D call, TRBD1, was not checked against the DNA. TRBV21-1 is marked as a pseudogene. The CDR3 sequence is 13 residues long. Here the CDR3 reads CASSKGQTYEQYF. CDR3 DNA sequence: TGTGCCAGCAGCAAGGGACAAACCTACGAGCAGTACTTC.

This clone came up a few times. The same CDR3 is also encoded by other DNA sequences in this sample. The V call is TRBV2, the J call TRBJ1-3; D might be TRBD1 (5 bases). V gave up 5 bases and J gave up 3 bases, with 5 bases separating them. Germline CDR1 SNHLY, CDR2 FYNNEI. The CDR3 contains 12 residues. CDR3 in DNA: TGTGCCAGCAGTAGGGGTGGAAACACCATATATTTT. This gives the protein CASSRGGNTIYF.

This clone has only a few counts. The chain carries TRBV4-1 and TRBJ2-6, with a tentative D call TRBD2 (5 bases). The length of the CDR3 is 18 residues. CDR1 and CDR2 from the germline V gene are MGHRA and YSYEKL. V was clipped by 0 bases and J by 0 bases, with 12 bases between them. The CDR3 DNA reads TGCGCCAGCAGCCAAGAAACCGGGGATTACTCTGGGGCCAACGTCCTGACTTTC. As protein: CASSQETGDYSGANVLTF.

DNA for the CDR3: TGTGCCAGCAGTGGCGCGGACAGGGATGAAAAACTGTTTTTT. It is translated as CASSGADRDEKLFF. V usage is TRBV2 and J usage is TRBJ1-4; 8 nucleotides line up with TRBD1. The V and J ends lost 4 bases and 6 bases, in that order; junction bases with no gene match: 4. The CDR3 has 14 amino acids. CDR1 and CDR2 from the germline V gene are SNHLY and FYNNEI.

The count of this clone is one. The chain is built from TRBV18 and TRBJ1-4; D might be TRBD1 (6 bases). The CDR3 has 16 amino acids. The V end lost 3 bases, the J end lost 0 bases, and 11 bases lay between the germline ends. Germline CDR1 and CDR2: KGHSH and LQKENI. The CDR3 protein is CASSPKTGSTNEKLFF. CDR3 nucleotides: TGTGCCAGCTCACCGAAGACAGGCTCAACTAATGAAAAACTGTTTTTT.

This clone occurred a few times. The chain recombines TRBV28 with TRBJ2-2, with a tentative D call TRBD2 (7 bases). V lost 7 bases and J 4 bases, leaving 16 bases between the germline ends. Germline CDR1 is MDHEN and CDR2 is SYDVKM. CDR3 length: 15 residues. This chain's CDR3 is CASTTQGTITGELFF. The CDR3 coding sequence is TGTGCCAGCACCACGCAGGGGACTATCACCGGGGAGCTGTTTTTT.

V usage is TRBV2 and J usage is TRBJ2-7, with TRBD2 matching 13 bases. Germline-derived CDR1 and CDR2 are SNHLY and FYNNEI. This CDR3 is built from 15 residues. Trimming removed 4 bases from V and 2 bases from J; junction bases left unmatched: 2. The CDR3 spells CASSGLAGGTYEQYF. The CDR3 region has the DNA TGTGCCAGCAGTGGACTAGCGGGGGGTACCTACGAGCAGTACTTC.

The chain recombines TRBV4-2 with TRBJ2-5, with a tentative D call TRBD1 (6 bases). Trimming took off 4 bases at V and 5 bases at J, with 14 bases between the two ends. The CDR3 runs 14 residues. From germline, CDR1 is LGHNA and CDR2 YNFKEQ. The CDR3 is CASSPLTGGETQYF. As DNA, the CDR3 is TGTGCCAGCAGCCCACTGACAGGTGGGGAGACCCAGTACTTC.

In this sample, this clone turned up once. The CDR3 protein is CASSPTTGVGANVLTF. CDR3 DNA sequence: TGTGCCAGCAGCCCTACGACAGGGGTTGGGGCCAACGTCCTGACTTTC. The gene calls are TRBV7-3 and TRBJ2-6, with 8 bases fitting TRBD1. The V and J ends lost 5 bases and 3 bases, in that order; junction bases with no gene match: 6. The germline V gene has CDR1 SGHTA and CDR2 FQGTGA. The CDR3 length is 16 residues. The whole variable domain, remainder taken from reference TRBV7-3 and TRBJ2-6, is GAGVSQTPSNKVTEKGKYVELRCDPISGHTALYWYRQSLGQGPEFLIYFQGTGAADDSGLPNDRFFAVRPEGSVSTLKIQRTERGDSAVYLCASSPTTGVGANVLTFGAGSRLTVL.

The rearrangement joins TRBV5-1 to TRBJ1-5, with 8 bases fitting TRBD1. CDR3 length: 16 amino acids. With V trimmed by 4 bases and J by 1 base, 7 bases remained unmatched. Germline CDR1 SGHRS, CDR2 YFSETQ. CDR3 residues: CASSHGTGGSNQPQHF. CDR3 nucleotide sequence: TGCGCCAGCAGCCACGGGACAGGTGGGAGCAATCAGCCCCAGCATTTT.

This clone was seen just once. The gene calls are TRBV5-6 and TRBJ2-2; 8 bases match TRBD1. This CDR3 contains 16 residues. With V trimmed by 0 bases and J by 4 bases, 5 bases remained unmatched. CDR1 SGHDT and CDR2 YYEEEE come from the germline V gene. The CDR3 loop is CASSLEGRGLTGELFF. The CDR3 bases are TGTGCCAGCAGCTTGGAAGGCAGGGGGCTCACCGGGGAGCTGTTTTTT.

The CDR3 spells CASRLTREAPLHF. CDR3 sequence (DNA): TGTGCCAGCAGGCTGACCCGGGAGGCGCCCCTCCACTTT. The chain is built from TRBV2 and TRBJ1-6; no definite D call. The germline V gene has CDR1 SNHLY and CDR2 FYNNEI. The CDR3 extends over 13 amino acids. The V end lost 6 bases, the J end lost 13 bases, and 16 bases lay between the germline ends. The full variable domain, its missing parts supplied by reference TRBV2 and TRBJ1-6, is EPEVTQTPSHQVTQMGQEVILRCVPISNHLYFYWYRQILGQKVEFLVSFYNNEISEKSEIFDDQFSVERPDGSNFTLKIRSTKLEDSAMYFCASRLTREAPLHFGNGTRLTVT.

V gene TRBV11-2 combines with J gene TRBJ1-2; D possibly corresponds to TRBD1 (5 bases). The CDR3 is 14 residues long. V was pared by 5 bases and J by 4 bases, with 14 bases between. The germline CDR1 and CDR2 sequences are SGHAT and FQNNGV. Here the CDR3 DNA reads TGTGCCAGCAGCCAGTTCGACAGAGGCTATGGCTACACCTTC. Residues: CASSQFDRGYGYTF.

In regard to this clone: Other nucleotide sequences in the sample specify the same CDR3. The CDR3 is CASSDSSGGADTQYF. CDR3 nucleotide sequence: TGTGCCAGCAGTGACTCGAGCGGGGGGGCAGATACGCAGTATTTT. This rearrangement joins TRBV6-4 to TRBJ2-3; 10 positions agree with TRBD2. CDR1 MRHNA and CDR2 SNTAGT come from the germline V gene. V gave up 0 bases and J gave up 4 bases; unmatched junction bases: 1. The CDR3 totals 15 residues.

This clone was found a few times. The V gene is TRBV5-1, the J gene TRBJ1-6; tentative D call: TRBD1 (5 bases). V lost 5 bases and J lost 10, with 16 bases in between. CDR1 and CDR2 (germline): SGHRS, YFSETQ. This CDR3 spans 14 amino acids. CDR3 in amino acids: CASREGVGISPLHF. For the CDR3, the DNA is TGCGCCAGCAGGGAAGGGGTTGGAATATCACCCCTCCACTTT.